This is a list of T cell receptor beta chains from one sample in a study of shared clonotypes between healthy human individuals. Clones were read by immunoSEQ multiplex PCR, and TCRdb kept only the in-frame ones, dropping some. Counted here are over 1.4 million clones, about 96% occurring once; the ten biggest clones make up 1% to 1.5%. Source material: naive CD4+ T cells sorted from blood. The source of these receptors is a man aged 25 to 40 in good health. CDR3s include the opening cysteine and the closing phenylalanine or tryptophan. D genes are given only for firm matches. Clone size is not always given. Where it is, it says once, few, many or a class for expanded clones.

v_gene	j_gene	d_gene	abundance	CDR3nt	CDR3aa
TRBV10-2	TRBJ2-7	.	.	TGCGCCAGCAGTTCCACCGGGATGGTAACCTACGAGCAGTACTTC	CASSSTGMVTYEQYF
TRBV5-4	TRBJ1-5	.	few	TGTGCCAGCAGCTTCGGCCAGGGAGGTCAGCCCCAGCATTTT	CASSFGQGGQPQHF
TRBV6-1	TRBJ2-5	TRBD1	.	TGTGCCAGCAGGCGGGACAGGCAAGAGACCCAGTACTTC	CASRRDRQETQYF
TRBV5-1	TRBJ2-5	TRBD1	.	TGCGCCAGCAGGGAGACAGGGGGCCGGGAGACCCATTACTTC	CASRETGGRETHYF
TRBV19	TRBJ1-4	.	.	TGTGCCAGCAGATCCCGGGGGAGTGCGGCTAATGAAAAACTGTTTTTT	CASRSRGSAANEKLFF
TRBV7-8	TRBJ1-1	.	.	TGTGCCAGCAGCGTAATGAGGGGCCCTCGTAGCGCTGAAGCTTTCTTT	CASSVMRGPRSAEAFF
TRBV5-4	TRBJ2-1	TRBD2	.	TGTGCCAGCAGCCCCAGGGAGGGACTAGCGAATTTCAATGAGCAGTTCTTC	CASSPREGLANFNEQFF
TRBV2	TRBJ1-2	TRBD1	.	TGTGCCAGCGGTTCAGGGGGACGTACTAACTATGGCTACACCTTC	CASGSGGRTNYGYTF
TRBV27	TRBJ2-7	.	once	TGTGCCAGCAGTTGGGGTGAGGACAGACCCTCCTACGAGCAGTACTTC	CASSWGEDRPSYEQYF
TRBV9	TRBJ2-3	TRBD2	.	TGTGCCAGCAGCGTAGTGGGTAGCGGGAGTTATACGCAGTATTTT	CASSVVGSGSYTQYF
TRBV5-1	TRBJ2-7	.	.	TGCGCCAGCAGCTTGGCGTGGGTCCGCTCCTACGAGCAGTACTTC	CASSLAWVRSYEQYF
TRBV5-5	TRBJ2-1	.	.	TGTGCCAGCAGCCCTTTCCGCAATGGCGCTTCATACAATGAGCAGTTCTTC	CASSPFRNGASYNEQFF
TRBV18	TRBJ1-3	.	.	TGTGCCAGCTCACTCTCGACAGTCTCTTACTCTGGAAACACCATATATTTT	CASSLSTVSYSGNTIYF
TRBV4-1	TRBJ2-7	TRBD1	.	TGCGCCAGCAGCCATGCCCCAGGGAGGACAGGGGGTTACGAGCAGTACTTC	CASSHAPGRTGGYEQYF
TRBV7-6	TRBJ2-2	TRBD2	.	TGTGCCAGCAGCCCCGGACTAGCGGGAGGACATGGCGGGGAGCTGTTTTTT	CASSPGLAGGHGGELFF
TRBV7-9	TRBJ1-5	TRBD1	.	TGTGCCAGCAGCTCGGGACAGGGACCTTTCGAGCCCCAGCATTTT	CASSSGQGPFEPQHF
TRBV28	TRBJ2-5	.	.	TGTGCCAGCAGTTTTTCAGGGGCCCAGTACTTC	CASSFSGAQYF
TRBV2	TRBJ1-4	.	.	TGTGCCAGCAGTGAAAGGGGAGCAACTAATGAAAAACTGTTTTTT	CASSERGATNEKLFF
TRBV18	TRBJ1-2	.	.	TGTGCCAGCTCACCTGTAGGGACTGTCTATGGCTACACCTTC	CASSPVGTVYGYTF
TRBV15	TRBJ2-3	.	.	TGTGCCACCAGCAGACTCGGTAGGGGGGGCACAGATACGCAGTATTTT	CATSRLGRGGTDTQYF
TRBV19	TRBJ2-1	TRBD2	.	TGTGCCAGTAGTCTCGGAGCGGGAAGTACCTACAATGAGCAGTTCTTC	CASSLGAGSTYNEQFF
TRBV7-9	TRBJ2-3	.	.	TGTGCCAGCAGCGGACAGCAGACAGATACGCAGTATTTT	CASSGQQTDTQYF
TRBV7-9	TRBJ2-1	.	.	TGTGCCAGCAGCTTAGTCGTTAGAGACAATGAGCAGTTCTTC	CASSLVVRDNEQFF
TRBV6-5	TRBJ2-4	TRBD1	.	TGTGCCAGCAGTACCGGACAGGGGTCAAACATTCAGTACTTC	CASSTGQGSNIQYF
TRBV7-9	TRBJ2-7	.	.	TGTGCCAGCAGCTTAGATCGGCAGGGGCCCTTTAGGGCCTACGAGCAGTACTTC	CASSLDRQGPFRAYEQYF
TRBV5-3	TRBJ2-7	.	.	TGTGCCAGAAGCTTGAAGCTGAGACAGTACTTC	CARSLKLRQYF
TRBV2	TRBJ2-7	.	few	TGTGCCAGCAGTGTGCTCTACGAGCAGTACTTC	CASSVLYEQYF
TRBV5-5	TRBJ2-6	TRBD1	.	TGTGCCAGCAGCGGGGGCGACAGGGCCGGGGCCAACGTCCTGACTTTC	CASSGGDRAGANVLTF
TRBV19	TRBJ2-7	TRBD1	once	TGTGCCAGTAGTAAACGTGGACAGGGGTACGAGCAGTACTTC	CASSKRGQGYEQYF
TRBV5-4	TRBJ2-5	TRBD2	.	TGTGCCAGCAGCTTGCCTAGCGGGAGGGATCAAGAGACCCAGTACTTC	CASSLPSGRDQETQYF
TRBV30	TRBJ1-2	TRBD1	.	TGTGCCTGGAGAGGACAGGGTTATGGCTACACCTTC	CAWRGQGYGYTF
TRBV2	TRBJ1-5	.	.	TGTGCCAGCCGCGACGCCCAGGGCAATCAGCCCCAGCATTTT	CASRDAQGNQPQHF
TRBV11-2	TRBJ2-7	TRBD1	.	TGTGCCAGCAGCTTAGATCGAATTAGGACAGGGGGCAATTCCCACGAGCAGTACTTC	CASSLDRIRTGGNSHEQYF
TRBV6-1	TRBJ2-5	.	.	TGTGCCCGCCCGGACGGGAAACAAGAGACCCAGTACTTC	CARPDGKQETQYF
TRBV5-5	TRBJ2-7	TRBD1	.	TGTGCCAGCAGCTTTATGGTGGGAAGAGGGGGACAGAGCCCAGAGCAGTACTTC	CASSFMVGRGGQSPEQYF
TRBV5-1	TRBJ2-7	.	.	TGCGCCAGCAGCCGTGGGGTCACCTACGAGCAGTACTTC	CASSRGVTYEQYF
TRBV5-5	TRBJ1-5	.	.	TGTGCCAGCAGCCCGGTCGTAGTAACCCAAAATAATCAGCCCCAGCATTTT	CASSPVVVTQNNQPQHF
TRBV9	TRBJ2-2	TRBD2	.	TGTGCCAGCAGCGTCCCGGGGATAGCGGGAGGGAACACCGGGGAGCTGTTTTTT	CASSVPGIAGGNTGELFF
TRBV19	TRBJ1-1	.	.	TGTGCCAGTAGTAGCCTTGTAAAACAGAGGAACACTGAAGCTTTCTTT	CASSSLVKQRNTEAFF
TRBV30	TRBJ2-7	.	.	TGTGCCTACCTTGAAAGGGGCCTGACCAACGAGCAGTACTTC	CAYLERGLTNEQYF
TRBV5-1	TRBJ2-3	TRBD2	.	TGCGCCAGCAGCTTGGGGCGGGAGGCCCGGTTGGATACGCAGTATTTT	CASSLGREARLDTQYF
TRBV9	TRBJ2-1	TRBD2	.	TGTGCCAGCAGCCCCTGGAGTAGCGGGAGTAGTAGTGAGCAGTTCTTC	CASSPWSSGSSSEQFF
TRBV9	TRBJ1-2	TRBD1	.	TGTGCCAGCAGCGTAGATTCAGGGGGCCTTGGCTACACCTTC	CASSVDSGGLGYTF